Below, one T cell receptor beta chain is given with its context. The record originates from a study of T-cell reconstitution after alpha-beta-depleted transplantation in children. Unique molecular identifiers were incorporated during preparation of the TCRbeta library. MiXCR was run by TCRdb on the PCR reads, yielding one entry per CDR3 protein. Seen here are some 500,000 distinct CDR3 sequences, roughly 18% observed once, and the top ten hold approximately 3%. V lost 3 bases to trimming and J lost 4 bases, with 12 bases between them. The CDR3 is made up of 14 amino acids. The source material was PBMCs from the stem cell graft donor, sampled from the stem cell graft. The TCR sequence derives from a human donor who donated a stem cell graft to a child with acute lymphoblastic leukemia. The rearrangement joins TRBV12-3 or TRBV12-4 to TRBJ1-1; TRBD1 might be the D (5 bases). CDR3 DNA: TGTGCCAGCAGTTTGGGGGGGAGGGGCACTGAAGCTTTCTTT. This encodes CASSLGGRGTEAFF.